A selection of T cell receptor beta chains follows, all from one sample in a study of metastatic and nonmetastatic thyroid tumors. TCRdb re-clonotyped the PCR reads through MiXCR. This repertoire shows some 19,000 clones, roughly 26% found once; its top ten account for about 12%. The sequencing sample was made of tumor tissue. All receptors derive from a female donor with papillary thyroid cancer or a benign thyroid nodule (not recorded which). Some clones in this sample may be carry-over from other donors' samples. CDR3s include the opening cysteine and the closing phenylalanine or tryptophan. The D gene is left open where the match is weak. Not every row has a clone size; where given, it reads once, few, many or a size class.

CDR3 protein	CDR3 DNA	clone size	V gene	J gene	D gene
CASSYSGAGSSYNSPLHF	TGTGCCAGCAGTTACTCCGGCGCAGGAAGCTCCTATAATTCACCCCTCCACTTT	.	TRBV6-6	TRBJ1-6	.
CASSYGLVGYEQYF	TGTGCCAGCAGCTACGGTTTGGTTGGCTACGAGCAGTACTTC	once	TRBV11-3	TRBJ2-7	.
CASSFRRSATQYF	TGTGCCAGCAGCTTCCGGAGGTCGGCTACGCAGTATTTT	many	TRBV5-6	TRBJ2-3	.
CASSALAWGANVLTF	TGTGCCAGCAGTGCACTAGCGTGGGGGGCCAACGTCCTGACTTTC	.	TRBV6-1	TRBJ2-6	TRBD2
CAISGKAVERSEQFF	TGTGCCATCAGTGGAAAAGCGGTCGAACGGAGTGAGCAGTTCTTC	many	TRBV10-3	TRBJ2-1	.
CAGSSKTSAQETQYF	TGTGCCGGCAGCTCGAAGACTAGCGCCCAAGAGACCCAGTACTTC	few	TRBV6-1	TRBJ2-5	TRBD2
CASSSTFRDTEETQYF	TGTGCCAGCAGTTCGACCTTCCGGGACACCGAAGAGACCCAGTACTTC	.	TRBV12-3/TRBV12-4	TRBJ2-5	.
CASTAGGPAFLINEQFF	TGTGCCAGTACAGCGGGAGGGCCTGCTTTTTTGATTAATGAGCAGTTCTTC	medium-sized	TRBV6-2/TRBV6-3	TRBJ2-1	TRBD2
CAWSPQANTEAFF	TGTGCCTGGAGTCCACAGGCCAACACTGAAGCTTTCTTT	.	TRBV30	TRBJ1-1	.
CATREGTEPGNTIYF	TGTGCCACCCGAGAGGGGACGGAGCCTGGAAACACCATATATTTT	.	TRBV12-3/TRBV12-4	TRBJ1-3	.
CSANPPLLGNYGYTF	TGCAGTGCGAATCCACCCCTCCTAGGCAACTATGGCTACACCTTC	.	TRBV20-1	TRBJ1-2	.
CASSFWARVRTHNEQFF	TGTGCCAGCAGTTTCTGGGCTCGGGTAAGGACCCACAATGAGCAGTTCTTC	.	TRBV28	TRBJ2-1	.
CASSYSVAGETQYF	TGTGCCAGCAGTTACTCTGTGGCCGGGGAGACCCAGTACTTC	.	TRBV6-2/TRBV6-3	TRBJ2-5	.
CASSLAEDEYEQYF	TGTGCCAGCAGCTTGGCCGAAGACGAATACGAGCAGTACTTC	.	TRBV5-6	TRBJ2-7	.
CSVETNYGYTF	TGCAGCGTGGAAACTAACTATGGCTACACCTTC	.	TRBV29-1	TRBJ1-2	.
CASSLTDTGRNTIYF	TGTGCCAGCAGCCTGACGGACACAGGCCGAAACACCATATATTTT	once	TRBV13	TRBJ1-3	.
CASSSKLGGVVYGYTF	TGTGCCAGCAGCTCAAAACTAGGAGGAGTGGTCTATGGCTACACCTTC	few	TRBV11-2	TRBJ1-2	.
CASSPGPGYGYTF	TGTGCCAGCAGCCCGGGACCGGGGTATGGCTACACCTTC	.	TRBV6-1	TRBJ1-2	.
CATSSERRDGEQYF	TGTGCCACCAGCAGTGAGCGGCGGGACGGCGAGCAGTACTTC	medium-sized	TRBV15	TRBJ2-7	.
CASSGTGGGETQYF	TGTGCCAGCTCCGGGACAGGGGGAGGAGAGACCCAGTACTTC	many	TRBV2	TRBJ2-5	TRBD1
CASTNSGQGQCEQYF	TGTGCCAGCACGAACTCGGGACAGGGTCAGTGCGAGCAGTACTTC	few	TRBV6-1	TRBJ2-7	TRBD1
CASSSPTYEQYF	TGTGCCAGCAGTAGCCCGACCTACGAGCAGTACTTC	.	TRBV27	TRBJ2-7	.
CASSILWRENTEAFF	TGTGCCAGCAGCATCCTTTGGCGGGAAAACACTGAAGCTTTCTTT	medium-sized	TRBV7-8	TRBJ1-1	.
CATSSGTGDTEAFF	TGTGCCACCAGTTCCGGGACAGGGGACACTGAAGCTTTCTTT	.	TRBV24-1	TRBJ1-1	TRBD1
CAWSVGYLVDYEQYF	TGTGCCTGGAGTGTCGGCTACCTGGTTGACTACGAGCAGTACTTC	few	TRBV30	TRBJ2-7	.
CSAPGQGSQANEKLFF	TGCAGTGCTCCGGGACAGGGTTCTCAGGCCAATGAGAAACTGTTTTTT	many	TRBV20-1	TRBJ1-4	TRBD1
CSARAGTSDSGELFF	TGCAGTGCTAGAGCCGGGACTAGCGATTCCGGGGAGCTGTTTTTT	.	TRBV20-1	TRBJ2-2	TRBD2
CASSLAGGPTQPQHF	TGTGCCAGCAGCTTAGCGGGGGGTCCGACTCAGCCCCAGCATTTT	.	TRBV7-2	TRBJ1-5	.
CASSYTGDEQYF	TGTGCCAGCAGCTATACAGGGGACGAGCAGTACTTC	.	TRBV28	TRBJ2-7	TRBD1
CATAELGAGAEAFF	TGTGCCACCGCCGAATTGGGGGCTGGGGCTGAAGCTTTCTTT	few	TRBV27	TRBJ1-1	.
CASSYFGGLNTEAFF	TGTGCCAGCAGTTACTTTGGGGGGCTAAACACTGAAGCTTTCTTT	few	TRBV6-5	TRBJ1-1	.
CASSSQSWTGSYEQYF	TGTGCCAGCAGCTCTCAAAGTTGGACAGGGTCCTACGAGCAGTACTTC	many	TRBV11-2	TRBJ2-7	TRBD1
CASSYLGRTGELFF	TGTGCCAGCAGTTACTTGGGACGTACCGGGGAGCTGTTTTTT	few	TRBV6-2/TRBV6-3	TRBJ2-2	.
CASSEARGKHF	TGTGCCAGCAGTGAAGCGCGGGGGAAGCATTTT	.	TRBV6-1	TRBJ1-5	.
CASSLWSLNQPQHF	TGTGCCAGCAGTTTATGGTCCCTCAATCAGCCCCAGCATTTT	.	TRBV28	TRBJ1-5	.
CAWSQDRYNEQFF	TGTGCCTGGAGTCAAGACAGGTACAATGAGCAGTTCTTC	few	TRBV30	TRBJ2-1	.
CASSYPTGGLEPQHF	TGTGCCAGTAGTTACCCTACAGGGGGCTTGGAGCCCCAGCATTTT	medium-sized	TRBV19	TRBJ1-5	TRBD1
CSASLAELYNEQFF	TGCAGTGCTAGCTTAGCGGAACTTTACAATGAGCAGTTCTTC	.	TRBV20-1	TRBJ2-1	.
CSATLAGGSPYEQYF	TGCAGTGCAACTCTAGCGGGGGGTTCCCCCTACGAGCAGTACTTC	.	TRBV20-1	TRBJ2-7	TRBD2
CSARDLGAHNEQFF	TGCAGTGCTAGAGATCTCGGGGCCCACAATGAGCAGTTCTTC	.	TRBV20-1	TRBJ2-1	.
CASSGTYEQYF	TGTGCCAGCAGTGGAACCTACGAGCAGTACTTC	medium-sized	TRBV2	TRBJ2-7	.
CASSIERSRVSQPQHF	TGTGCCAGTAGTATAGAGAGGTCCAGGGTTAGTCAGCCCCAGCATTTT	.	TRBV19	TRBJ1-5	.
CASRYGGGYTF	TGTGCCAGCCGGTATGGTGGCGGCTACACCTTC	many	TRBV25-1	TRBJ1-2	.
CASSFPGAGNQPQHF	TGTGCCAGCAGTTTTCCGGGGGCAGGGAATCAGCCCCAGCATTTT	few	TRBV12-3/TRBV12-4	TRBJ1-5	.
CASSMGFGWGYTF	TGTGCCAGTAGTATGGGATTCGGGTGGGGCTACACCTTC	medium-sized	TRBV19	TRBJ1-2	.
CASSRLAGDYNEQFF	TGTGCCAGCAGCCGACTAGCGGGAGACTACAATGAGCAGTTCTTC	.	TRBV6-1	TRBJ2-1	TRBD2